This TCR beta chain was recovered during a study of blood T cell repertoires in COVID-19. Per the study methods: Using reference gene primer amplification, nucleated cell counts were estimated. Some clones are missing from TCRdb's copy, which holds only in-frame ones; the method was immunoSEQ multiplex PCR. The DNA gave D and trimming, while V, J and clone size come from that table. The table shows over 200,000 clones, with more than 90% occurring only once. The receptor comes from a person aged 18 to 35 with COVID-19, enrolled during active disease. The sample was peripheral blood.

CDR3 sequence (DNA): TGTGCCAGCAGCAATCAGGGGGAGACTGAAGCTTTCTTT. Protein: CASSNQGETEAFF. The J gene is TRBJ1-1, the V gene TRBV7-3, with TRBD1 matching 7 bases. Germline V gene lookup returns CDR1 SGHTA and CDR2 FQGTGA. The CDR3 is 13 residues long. J was trimmed by 5 bases and V by 5 bases; bases with no gene match: 5.